This TCR beta chain originates from a study of CD8+ T cells in alopecia areata. In germline, CDR1 is MNHEY, CDR2 SVGAGI. This CDR3 has 14 amino acids. Trimming removed 2 bases at V and 0 bases at J, with 7 bases between. Study findings and constraints: Scalp sample data also include resident alphabeta T cells from normal skin. Relative to mice, TCR sharing across patients was less clear, a difference possibly HLA-related. Lesional scalp, especially alopecia totalis/universalis, showed higher clonality than normal scalp.

Concerning this clone: Its antigen remains unknown. This same CDR3 is encoded by further DNA sequences in the sample.

Sorted populations comprised CD4+ and CD8+ T cells obtained from PBMCs. Investigators isolated RNA and reverse transcribed it into cDNA to act as the sequencing template. Libraries were prepared by immunoSEQ multiplex PCR; TCRdb keeps only in-frame clonotypes and omits some of them. The repertoire holds over 150,000 clones, approximately 53% seen once, with 4% to 6% in the top ten. Sequencing was done on a sample of CD8+ T cells sorted from blood. This TCR was sampled from a human donor in good health. The chain links TRBV6-5 to TRBJ1-2; no definite D call. Here the CDR3 reads CASSYGPANYGYTF. The CDR3 nucleotides are TGTGCCAGCAGTTACGGACCTGCTAACTATGGCTACACCTTC.